Sequencing of this T cell receptor (beta chain) was carried out in a study of T cell responses to AZD1222 COVID-19 vaccine. Background on the study: Pooled together were second doses at about 4 or about 12 weeks. General study results and limits: Clonal diversity was possibly underestimated; the donors were predominantly white British and more often female. A rise in Spike-specific TCR breadth and depth followed two AZD1222 doses.

Using immunoSEQ multiplex PCR, the repertoire was profiled, and TCRdb retains in-frame clones only, with some absent. The table includes roughly 130,000 clones, 87% detected once. Remarks on this clone: Its antigen remains unidentified.

Germline V CDR1 and CDR2: SGDLS, YYNGEE. V was pared by 4 bases and J by 0 bases, with 10 bases between. This CDR3 has 14 residues. The TCR was taken from an adult in good health. The J gene is TRBJ1-1, the V gene TRBV9, with D perhaps TRBD1 (5 bases). The sample in question was peripheral blood, obtained on day 0 of AZD1222 vaccination. CDR3 sequence: CASSHRGVNTEAFF. As DNA, the CDR3 is TGTGCCAGCAGCCATCGGGGGGTGAACACTGAAGCTTTCTTT. Combining the CDR3 with reference TRBV9 and TRBJ1-1 gives the whole variable domain DSGVTQTPKHLITATGQRVTLRCSPRSGDLSVYWYQQSLDQGLQFLIQYYNGEERAKGNILERFSAQQFPDLHSELNLSSLELGDSALYFCASSHRGVNTEAFFGQGTRLTVV.